The 23 T cell receptor beta chains reported below all come from one sample, sequenced in a study of cytomegalovirus exposure and HLA in healthy donors. The protocol was immunoSEQ multiplex PCR, while the TCRdb copy is restricted to in-frame clones and leaves out a portion. This table has fewer than 150,000 clones, 70% to 90% appearing once. The source material was PBMCs. These receptors all come from a young man in good health and CMV-seropositive.

This chain uses TRBV7-2 with TRBJ1-2; D remains unclear. V lost 2 bases and J 0 bases, leaving 13 bases between the germline ends. CDR1 SGHTA and CDR2 FQGNSA come from the germline V gene. This CDR3 comprises 16 residues. The CDR3 reads CASSLSRQTSNYGYTF. The CDR3, as DNA: TGTGCCAGCAGCTTAAGTCGTCAGACTTCTAACTATGGCTACACCTTC.

This chain connects TRBV2 to TRBJ2-2, with D possibly matching TRBD2 (5 bases). The CDR3 is 12 amino acids. V shed 6 bases and J shed 6 bases, with 8 bases lying between them. Germline CDR1 is SNHLY and CDR2 is FYNNEI. DNA of the CDR3: TGTGCCAGCAGGATGGAGGCCGGGGAGCTGTTTTTT. Residues: CASRMEAGELFF. Variable domain in full (rest from reference TRBV2 and TRBJ2-2): EPEVTQTPSHQVTQMGQEVILRCVPISNHLYFYWYRQILGQKVEFLVSFYNNEISEKSEIFDDQFSVERPDGSNFTLKIRSTKLEDSAMYFCASRMEAGELFFGEGSRLTVL.

This chain links TRBV19 with TRBJ2-1; 12 bases line up with TRBD2. V gave up 3 bases and J gave up 3 bases; unmatched junction bases: 0. The CDR3 length is 15 residues. The germline CDR1 and CDR2 sequences are LNHDA and SQIVND (reference sequence). In DNA form, the CDR3 reads TGTGCCAGTAGTATGGGACTAGCGGGCTACAATGAGCAGTTCTTC. Translated, it gives CASSMGLAGYNEQFF. Looking up the rest from reference TRBV19 and TRBJ2-1 gives the full variable domain: DGGITQSPKYLFRKEGQNVTLSCEQNLNHDAMYWYRQDPGQGLRLIYYSQIVNDFQKGDIAEGYSVSREKKESFPLTVTSAQKNPTAFYLCASSMGLAGYNEQFFGPGTRLTVL.

This clone was found once. The V and J genes are TRBV29-1 and TRBJ2-7; D possibly corresponds to TRBD1 (7 bases). Trimming shortened V by 7 bases and J by 6 bases, and 19 bases separated the two germline ends. Germline V lookup: CDR1 SQVTM, CDR2 ANQGSEA. The CDR3 consists of 13 residues. DNA of the CDR3: TGCAGCGGTTCTAGGGGGGACAGCTCCGAGCAGTACTTC. It codes for CSGSRGDSSEQYF.

V gene TRBV7-9 combines with J gene TRBJ2-5; 8 nucleotides match TRBD2. The CDR3 extends over 14 amino acids. The germline gives CDR1 SEHNR, CDR2 FQNEAQ (reference sequence). Trimming at V came to 4 bases and at J to 5 bases, leaving 6 bases not matched to a gene. The CDR3 region has the DNA TGTGCCAGCAGCTACCCGGGACTAGATGAGACCCAGTACTTC. Its protein product is CASSYPGLDETQYF.

The J gene is TRBJ2-7, the V gene TRBV28; TRBD1 might be the D (5 bases). The length of the CDR3 is 12 residues. CDR1 MDHEN and CDR2 SYDVKM come from the germline V gene. V lost 3 bases and J 5 bases, leaving 8 bases between the germline ends. DNA of the CDR3: TGTGCCAGCAGTTTTGACAGCCACGAGCAGTACTTC. This gives the protein CASSFDSHEQYF.

Comments on this clone: The sample has other DNA sequences that encode this CDR3 too. This chain links TRBV9 with TRBJ2-1; the D is unclear. Germline-derived CDR1 and CDR2 are SGDLS and YYNGEE. CDR3 length: 13 amino acids. The ends were cut back, 2 bases at V and 2 bases at J, with 5 bases in the middle. Here the CDR3 reads CASSVTAYNEQFF. The CDR3, as DNA: TGTGCCAGCAGCGTTACGGCCTACAATGAGCAGTTCTTC.

CDR3 nucleotides: TGTGCCAGCAGTTACCGCGGGGGGAACACCTACAATGAGCAGTTCTTC. Translation: CASSYRGGNTYNEQFF. The chain is built from TRBV6-5 and TRBJ2-1; 8 nucleotides align to TRBD2. Germline CDR1 MNHEY, CDR2 SVGAGI. The junction had 5 bases not matched to a gene; V was cut back by 2 bases and J by 2 bases. The CDR3 is made up of 16 amino acids.

The rearrangement links TRBV4-1 to TRBJ2-7, with 7 bases aligning to TRBD2. This CDR3 comprises 16 residues. Trimming cost V 4 bases and J 1 base; bases outside gene matches: 10. Germline V gene sequence: CDR1 MGHRA, CDR2 YSYEKL. CDR3 amino acids: CASSRATDGGSYEQYF. CDR3 in DNA: TGCGCCAGCAGCCGCGCAACGGACGGGGGGTCCTACGAGCAGTACTTC.

The CDR3 nucleotides are TGTGCCAGCAGTTTCCCGGGGGGGTTGGCTTTCTTT. Translated: CASSFPGGLAFF. The J gene is TRBJ1-1, the V gene TRBV27, with D possibly being TRBD1 (5 bases). CDR1 and CDR2 (germline): MNHEY, SMNVEV (reference sequence). Trimming left V 3 bases short and J 11 bases short, with 13 bases between. This CDR3 spans 12 amino acids.

The rearrangement uses TRBV6-5 and TRBJ2-3; a possible D gene is TRBD1 (5 bases). Trimming shortened V by 0 bases and J by 1 base, and 11 bases separated the two germline ends. Germline CDR1 reads MNHEY; CDR2 reads SVGAGI. CDR3 length: 16 amino acids. CDR3 protein: CASSYSKGVRTDTQYF. The CDR3 nucleotides are TGTGCCAGCAGTTACTCGAAAGGGGTCCGCACAGATACGCAGTATTTT.

The V gene is TRBV27, the J gene TRBJ2-7, with a possible D match to TRBD1 (6 bases). Germline loops: CDR1 MNHEY, CDR2 SMNVEV (reference sequence). V lost 2 bases, J lost 4 bases, and 9 bases lay in between. The CDR3 runs 13 residues. Written as DNA, the CDR3 is TGTGCCAGCAGTTTACACAGGGAATACGAGCAGTACTTC. It specifies CASSLHREYEQYF.

In its sample, this clone was seen once. The CDR3, as DNA: TGCGCCAGCAGCTTGGGCGGCACGATACAAAACACTGAAGCTTTCTTT. It yields the protein CASSLGGTIQNTEAFF. This chain uses TRBV5-1 with TRBJ1-1; D gene unclear. CDR1 and CDR2 from the germline V gene are SGHRS and YFSETQ. Trimming shortened V by 0 bases and J by 2 bases, and 14 bases separated the two germline ends. This CDR3 spans 16 amino acids.

The V gene is TRBV5-1, the J gene TRBJ2-2; tentatively, D is TRBD2 (5 bases). V shed 1 base and J shed 6 bases, with 10 bases lying between them. Germline V gene sequence: CDR1 SGHRS, CDR2 YFSETQ. There are 14 residues in the CDR3. CDR3 sequence reads: CASSLILGAGELFF. For the CDR3, the DNA is TGCGCCAGCAGCTTGATTCTGGGAGCCGGGGAGCTGTTTTTT.

The rearrangement links TRBV5-1 to TRBJ2-5, with 8 bases lining up with TRBD1. Looked up from germline, CDR1 is SGHRS and CDR2 is YFSETQ. J lost 4 bases, V lost 3 bases, and 5 bases had no gene match. The CDR3 length is 14 residues. CDR3 DNA sequence: TGCGCCAGCAGCTCTCGGACAGGGCGAGAGACCCAGTACTTC. It translates to CASSSRTGRETQYF.

V usage is TRBV28 and J usage is TRBJ1-1, with a possible D match to TRBD1 (5 bases). Deletions cut 4 bases from V and 6 bases from J, with 12 bases between. CDR3 length equals 13 residues. Germline V lookup: CDR1 MDHEN, CDR2 SYDVKM. The CDR3 bases are TGTGCCAGCAGTTGGAAACAGGTCTCTGAAGCTTTCTTT. This gives the protein CASSWKQVSEAFF.

The chain employs TRBV6-1 and TRBJ1-5; a possible D gene is TRBD1 (5 bases). The germline gives CDR1 MNHNS, CDR2 SASEGT. V lost 5 bases and J 10 bases, leaving 21 bases between the germline ends. The CDR3 extends over 15 amino acids. CDR3 amino acids: CASSPPGAPGRPQHF. The DNA for the CDR3 is TGTGCCAGCAGTCCACCTGGGGCTCCCGGTCGACCCCAGCATTTT.

This rearrangement joins TRBV6-6 to TRBJ2-7; possible D gene TRBD2, 6 bases. Trimming took 5 bases from V and 4 from J, leaving 9 bases between them. This CDR3 comprises 12 residues. Germline V CDR1 and CDR2: MNHNY, SVGAGI (reference sequence). This chain's CDR3 is CASSASGYEQYF. As DNA, the CDR3 is TGTGCCAGCAGTGCCAGCGGGTACGAGCAGTACTTC.

The V gene is TRBV6-5, the J gene TRBJ2-2, with TRBD1 as a possible D gene (5 bases). CDR1 is MNHEY, CDR2 SVGAGI, per germline. V lost 2 bases and J lost 8, with 9 bases in between. The CDR3 runs 13 residues. The CDR3 protein is CASSYQRQGELFF. CDR3 DNA: TGTGCCAGCAGTTACCAACGACAGGGGGAGCTGTTTTTT.

J is TRBJ2-6 and V is TRBV28; D is unclear. Trimming removed 1 base from V and 1 base from J, with 2 bases in between. CDR3 length: 14 residues. Looked up from germline, CDR1 is MDHEN and CDR2 is SYDVKM. The CDR3 DNA follows: TGTGCCAGCAGTTTATCTTCTGGGGCCAACGTCCTGACTTTC. Its protein product is CASSLSSGANVLTF.

The V call is TRBV25-1, the J call TRBJ2-7, with 8 bases fitting TRBD1. Germline lookup yields CDR1 MGHDK and CDR2 SYGVNS. The CDR3 has 15 residues. J gave up 5 bases and V 5 bases, and 11 bases lay outside the gene matches. The CDR3 is CASSPQGTGWNEQYF. The CDR3 nucleotides read TGTGCCAGCAGTCCGCAGGGGACAGGCTGGAACGAGCAGTACTTC.

This sequence joins TRBV7-2 and TRBJ2-7; no clear D. CDR3 length equals 12 residues. Trimming shortened V by 0 bases and J by 5 bases, and 5 bases separated the two germline ends. Germline loops: CDR1 SGHTA, CDR2 FQGNSA. Here the CDR3 DNA reads TGTGCCAGCAGCTTAGCTTCGGACGAGCAGTACTTC. It translates to CASSLASDEQYF.

This chain links TRBV10-2 with TRBJ2-1; tentatively, D is TRBD1 (6 bases). Germline CDR1 reads WSHSY; CDR2 reads SAAADI. The CDR3 runs 11 residues. The germline V and J ends were trimmed by 8 bases and 6 bases, with 8 bases remaining between them. CDR3 DNA sequence: TGCGCCAGCCGGACAGCCAATGAGCAGTTCTTC. Its translation: CASRTANEQFF.